What follows describes a single T cell receptor (beta chain). Vbeta (60) and Jbeta (13) primers were used in the PCR. As originally analysed: There were about 80 million unique TCR beta chains by a later count, and 10 million to 12 million of them were shared. Libraries were prepared by immunoSEQ multiplex PCR; TCRdb keeps only in-frame clonotypes and omits some of them. For V, J and clone size, that table is used; D and trimming come from the DNA. The sample lists over 120,000 clones; 75% to 85% were seen once. The data are from a study of cytomegalovirus exposure and HLA in healthy donors. Germline V gene lookup returns CDR1 SGHDT and CDR2 YYEEEE. The CDR3 consists of 16 residues. The V segment lost 4 bases and the J segment 1 base; nucleotides outside the gene matches: 4.

J is TRBJ2-3 and V is TRBV5-6, with TRBD2 matching over 12 bases. This clonotype was obtained from a woman between 18 and 29 years old in good health and CMV-seropositive. The source material was PBMCs. Here the CDR3 reads CASSVRTSGGTDTQYF. CDR3 bases: TGTGCCAGCAGCGTCCGGACTAGCGGGGGCACAGATACGCAGTATTTT. Complete variable domain (other parts from reference TRBV5-6 and TRBJ2-3): DAGVTQSPTHLIKTRGQQVTLRCSPKSGHDTVSWYQQALGQGPQFIFQYYEEEERQRGNFPDRFSGHQFPNYSSELNVNALLLGDSALYLCASSVRTSGGTDTQYFGPGTRLTVL.